These T cell receptor beta chains were read from a single sample in a study of T-cell memory formation after mild COVID-19. TCRdb called the 5' RACE reads again in MiXCR, with one record for every CDR3 protein. The sample contains some 600,000 distinct CDR3 sequences, roughly a sixth of which appear only once. Sequenced: PBMCs or a T cell subset sorted from them (not recorded which). The receptor set was obtained from an adult woman who had mild COVID-19 (a few samples of this study predate the infection). Cell type and time point are not known. The CDR3 runs from the conserved cysteine through the conserved F or W. D genes are given only for firm matches. Clone size is stated in some rows and not others, as once, few, many or a class when expanded.

DNA: TGCAGTGCTAGCAAGGGGCCTTGGGGAGCCAATGAGCAGTTCTTC
CDR3: CSASKGPWGANEQFF
D: .
size: few
V: TRBV20-1
J: TRBJ2-1

DNA: TGTGCCAGCAGCCTCCTTAGGGGGGAGTCCTACAATGAGCAGTTCTTC
CDR3: CASSLLRGESYNEQFF
D: .
size: few
V: TRBV14
J: TRBJ2-1

DNA: TGTGCCAGCAGCTGGGATCGGACTAGCGGGAGTGATGAGCAGTTCTTC
CDR3: CASSWDRTSGSDEQFF
D: TRBD2
size: few
V: TRBV7-6
J: TRBJ2-1

DNA: TGCAGCGCTTGGCAGGCCTACGAGCAGTACTTC
CDR3: CSAWQAYEQYF
D: .
size: few
V: TRBV29-1
J: TRBJ2-7

DNA: TGCGCCAGCAGCCCGCAGTCAGATACGCAGTATTTT
CDR3: CASSPQSDTQYF
D: .
size: many
V: TRBV4-1
J: TRBJ2-3

DNA: TGCAGCGTTCGGACTAGCGGGGGCACAGATACGCAGTATTTT
CDR3: CSVRTSGGTDTQYF
D: TRBD2
size: many
V: TRBV29-1
J: TRBJ2-3

DNA: TGTGCCAGCAGTTCAGACCCCAATCAGCCCCAGCATTTT
CDR3: CASSSDPNQPQHF
D: .
size: few
V: TRBV28
J: TRBJ1-5

DNA: TGTGCCAGCAGCTTTCTAGCGGGAGAGTACAATGAGCAGTTCTTC
CDR3: CASSFLAGEYNEQFF
D: TRBD2
size: few
V: TRBV7-2
J: TRBJ2-1

DNA: TGTGCCAGCAGCTTAATGGTCCGAGGACAGGGCCCCGCCAATCAGCCCCAGCATTTT
CDR3: CASSLMVRGQGPANQPQHF
D: TRBD1
size: .
V: TRBV7-8
J: TRBJ1-5

DNA: TGTGCCAGCAGTCCCGGGGCAAGCAATGAGCAGTTCTTC
CDR3: CASSPGASNEQFF
D: .
size: few
V: TRBV6-5
J: TRBJ2-1

DNA: TGTGCTAGTGGTTTCCAGGGGGGCTATGGCTACACCTTC
CDR3: CASGFQGGYGYTF
D: TRBD1
size: .
V: TRBV12-5
J: TRBJ1-2

DNA: TGTGCCATCCGGGGGCGGGAGGCTCGTGGGGCCAACGTCCTGACTTTC
CDR3: CAIRGREARGANVLTF
D: TRBD2
size: many
V: TRBV7-2
J: TRBJ2-6

DNA: TGTGCCAGCAGCTTAGGATATTCGGACTACACAGATACGCAGTATTTT
CDR3: CASSLGYSDYTDTQYF
D: .
size: .
V: TRBV7-9
J: TRBJ2-3

DNA: TGTGCCAGCAGTTACTCGACCAGGGTGGGGTCACCCCTCCACTTT
CDR3: CASSYSTRVGSPLHF
D: .
size: .
V: TRBV6-5
J: TRBJ1-6

DNA: TGCGCCAGCAGCTTATTGGATTCGGTCGAGCAGTACTTC
CDR3: CASSLLDSVEQYF
D: .
size: few
V: TRBV5-1
J: TRBJ2-7

DNA: TGTGCCACCGGTCGGGACAGGGCCTACGAGCAGTACTTC
CDR3: CATGRDRAYEQYF
D: TRBD1
size: .
V: TRBV6-5
J: TRBJ2-7

DNA: TGCAGCGTGAAGTACAGGGCCGATCAGCCCCAGCATTTT
CDR3: CSVKYRADQPQHF
D: .
size: few
V: TRBV29-1
J: TRBJ1-5

DNA: TGTGCCAGCACCCCACTTTCCTCTGGGGCCAACGTCCTGACTTTC
CDR3: CASTPLSSGANVLTF
D: .
size: few
V: TRBV6-1
J: TRBJ2-6

DNA: TGTGCCAGCAGGGGAGGGGGTGCCTATAATTCACCCCTCCACTTT
CDR3: CASRGGGAYNSPLHF
D: .
size: .
V: TRBV3-1
J: TRBJ1-6

DNA: TGTGCCAGCAGCCCTGGATTAGCGGGGGGCGAAGAGACCCAGTACTTC
CDR3: CASSPGLAGGEETQYF
D: TRBD2
size: once
V: TRBV16
J: TRBJ2-5

DNA: TGTGCCATCAGTGAGGAGGGACAGAGGAACACTGAAGCTTTCTTT
CDR3: CAISEEGQRNTEAFF
D: TRBD1
size: few
V: TRBV10-3
J: TRBJ1-1

DNA: TGTGCCAGCAGCTCCGGGACAGTTCACAATGAGCAGTTCTTC
CDR3: CASSSGTVHNEQFF
D: TRBD1
size: .
V: TRBV7-2
J: TRBJ2-1

DNA: TGCAGCGTTGTACCCAGGGCCCTATACAATGAGCAGTTCTTC
CDR3: CSVVPRALYNEQFF
D: .
size: .
V: TRBV29-1
J: TRBJ2-1

DNA: TGCAGCGTTGCATACGGCTACGAGCAGTACTTC
CDR3: CSVAYGYEQYF
D: .
size: .
V: TRBV29-1
J: TRBJ2-7

DNA: TGTGCCAGCGGTGATAGGAATGAGCAGTTCTTC
CDR3: CASGDRNEQFF
D: .
size: few
V: TRBV12-3/TRBV12-4
J: TRBJ2-1

DNA: TGTGCCAGCAGTTTAGACAGGCGGGGGACTGAAGCTTTCTTT
CDR3: CASSLDRRGTEAFF
D: .
size: many
V: TRBV27
J: TRBJ1-1

DNA: TGTGCCAGCAGCGTAACAGCGGGAGGGGGCTACAATGAGCAGTTCTTC
CDR3: CASSVTAGGGYNEQFF
D: TRBD2
size: .
V: TRBV9
J: TRBJ2-1

DNA: TGCGCCAGCAGCCTTAACAGTAACACCGGGGAGCTGTTTTTT
CDR3: CASSLNSNTGELFF
D: .
size: few
V: TRBV5-1
J: TRBJ2-2

DNA: TGTGCCAGCAGTCCCTCGGTTGGCTATGGCTACACCTTC
CDR3: CASSPSVGYGYTF
D: .
size: .
V: TRBV12-3/TRBV12-4
J: TRBJ1-2

DNA: TGCGCCAGCAGCTTCCTAGGGGATTCAGCGGGCCAGAATGAGCAGTTCTTC
CDR3: CASSFLGDSAGQNEQFF
D: .
size: once
V: TRBV5-1
J: TRBJ2-1

DNA: TGCGCCAGCAGCTTGGTATGGGGCACGAGCTCCTACAATGAGCAGTTCTTC
CDR3: CASSLVWGTSSYNEQFF
D: .
size: few
V: TRBV5-1
J: TRBJ2-1

DNA: TGTGCCAGCAGCTACAAAGGAAGAGGACTTCCAGTCAACACCGGGGAGCTGTTTTTT
CDR3: CASSYKGRGLPVNTGELFF
D: .
size: .
V: TRBV12-3/TRBV12-4
J: TRBJ2-2

DNA: TGCGCCAGCAGCCAAGATCAGAGCTCCTACAATGAGCAGTTCTTC
CDR3: CASSQDQSSYNEQFF
D: .
size: .
V: TRBV4-3
J: TRBJ2-1